This entry concerns a single TCR beta chain. As yet, its antigen is unknown. This entry is derived from a study of T-cell memory formation after mild COVID-19. For the study at large: TCR clusters were mostly confined to one donor each.

Study-level points and caveats: Clones that contracted from day 15 to 85 had balanced CD4/CD8; later expanders were CD4+ biased. Contracting CD4+ clones sat mainly in CM and EM; CD8+ in EMRA. Second-wave clones peaking on day 37 lacked confirmed SARS-CoV-2 specificity.

V was shortened by 0 bases and J by 7 bases, with 16 bases between the two germline ends. CDR3 length: 17 amino acids. Germline-derived CDR1 and CDR2 are LGHNA and YNFKEQ. MiXCR was run by TCRdb on the 5' RACE reads, yielding one entry per CDR3 protein. The repertoire holds 280,000 or so distinct CDR3 sequences, with under 8.5% as singletons. Sequenced material: PBMCs or a T cell subset sorted from them (not recorded which). The clonotype originates from a man aged 18 to 29 who had mild COVID-19 (a few samples of this study predate the infection). Cell type and time point are not known. The chain employs TRBV4-2 and TRBJ1-6; D unclear. For the CDR3, the DNA is TGTGCCAGCAGCCAAGATCTCCCCCCAAGTCAGAATTCACCCCTCCACTTT. Translating gives CASSQDLPPSQNSPLHF.